Included here is one T cell receptor (beta chain) sequence, with context. The sample belongs to a study of cytomegalovirus exposure and HLA in healthy donors. 13 Jbeta primers and 60 Vbeta primers were used for the PCR. Libraries were prepared by immunoSEQ multiplex PCR; TCRdb keeps only in-frame clonotypes and omits some of them. The data show 150,000 to 200,000 clones, 84% seen once. Germline loops: CDR1 SNHLY, CDR2 FYNNEI. With 4 bases removed from V and 3 bases from J, the gap between germline ends came to 10 bases. This CDR3 has 14 residues. The TCR originated in a man aged 18-30 years in good health and CMV-seronegative. The chain couples TRBV2 to TRBJ1-5; weak D call: TRBD1 (6 bases). Specimen: PBMCs. CDR3 region: CASSGTGFNQPQHF. CDR3 nucleotides: TGTGCCAGCAGTGGAACAGGGTTCAATCAGCCCCAGCATTTT.